These 20 T cell receptor beta chains were all obtained from the same sample, sequenced in a study of cytomegalovirus exposure and HLA in healthy donors. The PCR made use of 60 Vbeta and 13 Jbeta primers. This table comes from immunoSEQ multiplex PCR, and its TCRdb copy is limited to in-frame clones, with some not included. Seen here are 200,000 or so clones, over 75% observed once, and the top ten hold around 0.1%. Sequencing was performed on PBMCs. Source of these receptors: a boy between 2 and 10 years old in good health and CMV-seronegative.

CDR3 sequence: CASSLGSWEGRKQYF. The CDR3 DNA sequence: TGTGCCAGCAGCTTAGGGAGCTGGGAGGGAAGGAAGCAGTACTTC. V and J are TRBV7-2 and TRBJ2-7; TRBD2 matches 7 bases. The V segment lost 1 base and the J segment 8 bases; nucleotides outside the gene matches: 11. CDR1 is SGHTA and CDR2 is FQGNSA in the germline V gene. The CDR3 spans 15 residues.

The sample holds a few counts of this clone. This chain joins TRBV5-4 and TRBJ2-5, with D perhaps TRBD2 (5 bases). The J call may be mistaken, given a closer DNA end match to TRBJ2-7. This CDR3 comprises 12 residues. The germline CDR1 and CDR2 sequences are SGHNT and YYREEE (reference sequence). CDR3 in amino acids: CASSSDYYEQYF. In DNA, the CDR3 is TGTGCCAGCAGCTCCGACTACTACGAGCAGTACTTC.

The chain uses TRBV5-1 and TRBJ2-5; maybe TRBD1 (6 bases). This CDR3 has 14 amino acids. V lost 7 bases, J lost 0 bases, and 13 bases lay in between. The germline CDR1 and CDR2 sequences are SGHRS and YFSETQ. The DNA for the CDR3 is TGCGCCAGCCGAATTCAGGGGAACCAAGAGACCCAGTACTTC. This sequence encodes CASRIQGNQETQYF.

The rearrangement joins TRBV27 to TRBJ1-4, with D hard to call. V was trimmed by 2 bases and J by 7 bases, leaving 14 bases between them. The CDR3 length is 15 residues. CDR1 and CDR2 from the germline V gene are MNHEY and SMNVEV (reference sequence). DNA of the CDR3: TGTGCCAGCAGTTTAAGAGGAGGATTTGGTGAAAAACTGTTTTTT. Translation gives CASSLRGGFGEKLFF.

The table lists this clone with a few counts. The V gene is TRBV9, the J gene TRBJ2-2, with D maybe TRBD1 (6 bases). Per germline, CDR1 SGDLS and CDR2 YYNGEE. V dropped 4 bases and J dropped 8 bases, with 15 bases sitting between them. The CDR3 runs 14 residues. As DNA, the CDR3 is TGTGCCAGCAGCCCCCATGACAGGACTGGGGAGCTGTTTTTT. Translation: CASSPHDRTGELFF.

The chain recombines TRBV7-3 with TRBJ2-1; the D is unclear. The CDR3 covers 13 residues. Germline V gene data show CDR1 as SGHTA and CDR2 as FQGTGA. V gave up 5 bases and J gave up 5 bases, with 10 bases separating them. CDR3 in DNA: TGTGCCAGCAGCCCTACAGTGAACAATGAGCAGTTCTTC. Translated: CASSPTVNNEQFF. Based on the CDR3 plus reference TRBV7-3 and TRBJ2-1, the full variable domain is GAGVSQTPSNKVTEKGKYVELRCDPISGHTALYWYRQSLGQGPEFLIYFQGTGAADDSGLPNDRFFAVRPEGSVSTLKIQRTERGDSAVYLCASSPTVNNEQFFGPGTRLTVL.

This clone was seen only a few times. The rearrangement uses TRBV29-1 and TRBJ1-4, with 7 bases fitting TRBD1. V dropped 6 bases and J dropped 8; count of bases not matched to a gene: 9. From germline, CDR1 is SQVTM and CDR2 ANQGSEA. This CDR3 has 13 amino acids. CDR3 protein: CSVHKVTGEKLFF. The CDR3 nucleotides read TGCAGCGTACACAAGGTGACAGGGGAAAAACTGTTTTTT.

This clone appeared a few times. This chain links TRBV5-4 with TRBJ2-1; 8 nucleotides align to TRBD2. The germline gives CDR1 SGHNT, CDR2 YYREEE (reference sequence). The CDR3 length is 15 residues. With 0 bases clipped from V and 4 bases from J, the junction kept 3 bases outside the gene matches. CDR3 DNA sequence: TGTGCCAGCAGCTTGGGTAGCGGGGTATACAATGAGCAGTTCTTC. Amino acids: CASSLGSGVYNEQFF.

V is TRBV4-1 and J is TRBJ1-2; the D is unclear. From germline, CDR1 is MGHRA and CDR2 YSYEKL. Trimming took 0 bases from V and 0 from J, leaving 11 bases between them. The CDR3 has 16 residues. The CDR3: CASSQERAGSNYGYTF. The CDR3 bases are TGCGCCAGCAGCCAAGAGAGGGCGGGATCTAACTATGGCTACACCTTC.

The rearrangement joins TRBV4-2 to TRBJ2-3, with 10 nucleotides matching TRBD2. With V trimmed by 3 bases and J by 1 base, 7 bases remained unmatched. The length of the CDR3 is 17 residues. Looked up from germline, CDR1 is LGHNA and CDR2 is YNFKEQ. CDR3 protein: CASSHPLAGAGTDTQYF. CDR3 coding DNA: TGTGCCAGCAGCCATCCCCTAGCGGGGGCCGGCACAGATACGCAGTATTTT.

The sample holds a few counts of this clone. This chain links TRBV25-1 with TRBJ1-1, with D tentatively TRBD1 (6 bases). CDR1 and CDR2 (germline): MGHDK, SYGVNS. CDR3 length: 13 residues. Trimming stripped 6 bases from V and 2 bases from J, with 10 bases between. The CDR3 sequence: CASRTGRNTEAFF. In nucleotides, the CDR3 is TGTGCCAGCAGGACAGGCCGTAACACTGAAGCTTTCTTT.

The V gene is TRBV7-6, the J gene TRBJ2-5, with D possibly matching TRBD2 (6 bases). Germline V CDR1 and CDR2: SGHVS, FNYEAQ. The CDR3 totals 13 residues. Between the trimmed V and J ends, which lost 3 bases and 5 bases, there was a span of 10 bases. The CDR3 loop is CASSFSAGETQYF. CDR3 coding DNA: TGTGCCAGCAGCTTCAGTGCGGGGGAGACCCAGTACTTC.

The J gene is TRBJ1-6, the V gene TRBV27; 8 bases map to TRBD1. This CDR3 is 16 amino acids long. J gave up 10 bases and V 5 bases, and 13 bases lay outside the gene matches. Germline lookup yields CDR1 MNHEY and CDR2 SMNVEV (reference sequence). CDR3 DNA sequence: TGTGCCAGCAGTCCCCGGACAGGGCGAGGGTACTCACCCCTCCACTTT. Translation: CASSPRTGRGYSPLHF.

This clone has a handful of counts. V and J are TRBV5-1 and TRBJ2-3; D might be TRBD2 (6 bases). Trimming shortened V by 2 bases and J by 5 bases, and 15 bases separated the two germline ends. The length of the CDR3 is 15 residues. Germline lookup yields CDR1 SGHRS and CDR2 YFSETQ. CDR3 sequence reads: CASSLVLADRDTQYF. The CDR3 nucleotides read TGCGCCAGCAGCTTAGTTTTAGCGGACCGAGATACGCAGTATTTT.

The chain joins TRBV5-6 to TRBJ2-1; D possibly corresponds to TRBD2 (7 bases). The CDR3 is made up of 17 amino acids. Germline V CDR1 and CDR2: SGHDT, YYEEEE. Trimming removed 4 bases from V and 0 bases from J, with 17 bases in between. The CDR3 spells CASSPLGRGPSYNEQFF. The CDR3 coding sequence is TGTGCCAGCAGCCCCTTGGGGCGGGGGCCCTCCTACAATGAGCAGTTCTTC. The variable domain in full, with the rest retrieved from reference TRBV5-6 and TRBJ2-1, is DAGVTQSPTHLIKTRGQQVTLRCSPKSGHDTVSWYQQALGQGPQFIFQYYEEEERQRGNFPDRFSGHQFPNYSSELNVNALLLGDSALYLCASSPLGRGPSYNEQFFGPGTRLTVL.

This clone appeared a few times. The rearrangement joins TRBV5-4 to TRBJ2-7; D unclear. The germline gives CDR1 SGHNT, CDR2 YYREEE (reference sequence). Between the trimmed V and J ends, which lost 0 bases and 3 bases, there was a span of 13 bases. The CDR3 has 15 amino acids. The CDR3 DNA sequence: TGTGCCAGCAGCTTGGCCGAACAGAGATTCTACGAGCAGTACTTC. Its protein is CASSLAEQRFYEQYF.

The rearrangement uses TRBV7-9 and TRBJ1-1; D possibly corresponds to TRBD1 (6 bases). Trimming took 5 bases from V and 4 from J, leaving 20 bases between them. Germline CDR1 SEHNR, CDR2 FQNEAQ (reference sequence). The CDR3 length is 16 residues. CDR3 sequence (DNA): TGTGCCAGCAGCAGTCAGGGGACCTCTAGGGGCACTGAAGCTTTCTTT. The encoded protein is CASSSQGTSRGTEAFF.

The chain combines TRBV6-1 with TRBJ2-1; 8 nucleotides match TRBD2. Per germline, CDR1 MNHNS and CDR2 SASEGT. The CDR3 covers 16 residues. The J segment lost 3 bases and the V segment lost 3 bases, leaving 7 bases of the junction unmatched. The CDR3 loop is CASSEEAGGFYNEQFF. In nucleotides, the CDR3 is TGTGCCAGCAGTGAGGAGGCGGGGGGCTTCTACAATGAGCAGTTCTTC.

The table lists this clone with a count of one. The chain has TRBV4-3 and TRBJ1-1, with D perhaps matching TRBD1 (5 bases). CDR1 and CDR2 from the germline V gene are LGHNA and YSLEER. V lost 0 bases to trimming and J lost 5 bases, with 13 bases between them. The CDR3 totals 15 residues. In nucleotides, the CDR3 is TGCGCCAGCAGCCAAGATCGCCTGGGGGGAACTGAAGCTTTCTTT. As protein: CASSQDRLGGTEAFF.

The gene calls are TRBV18 and TRBJ2-5; 9 positions match TRBD1. There are 14 residues in the CDR3. The V gene's germline CDR1 is KGHSH and CDR2 LQKENI. The J segment lost 5 bases and the V segment lost 3 bases, leaving 4 bases of the junction unmatched. The CDR3 DNA is TGTGCCAGCTCACCCACAGGGGGCTCGGAGACCCAGTACTTC. This gives the protein CASSPTGGSETQYF.